This T cell receptor (beta chain) was captured by sequencing in a study of blood T cell repertoires in COVID-19. As for the study in general: The study drew acute and convalescent COVID-19 samples from the United States, Italy and Spain. Sample material is recorded as cDNA or gDNA derived from T cells, B-cell-depleted T cells, or PBMCs.

The count of this clone is one. Germline assignment: CDR1 SGHAT and CDR2 FQNNGV. The ends were cut back, 1 base at V and 4 bases at J, with 7 bases in the middle. The length of the CDR3 is 13 residues. Profiled with immunoSEQ multiplex PCR; TCRdb holds only in-frame clones, not every one. The sample has some 47,000 clones; around 90% are singletons. Sequenced sample: peripheral blood. The V gene is TRBV11-2, the J gene TRBJ1-2; possible D gene TRBD1, 5 bases. The TCR comes from a woman older than 75 in a cohort sampled during active or convalescent COVID-19. CDR3 nucleotides: TGTGCCAGCAGCTTAGGAACAGGCTATGGCTACACCTTC. Its protein product is CASSLGTGYGYTF.